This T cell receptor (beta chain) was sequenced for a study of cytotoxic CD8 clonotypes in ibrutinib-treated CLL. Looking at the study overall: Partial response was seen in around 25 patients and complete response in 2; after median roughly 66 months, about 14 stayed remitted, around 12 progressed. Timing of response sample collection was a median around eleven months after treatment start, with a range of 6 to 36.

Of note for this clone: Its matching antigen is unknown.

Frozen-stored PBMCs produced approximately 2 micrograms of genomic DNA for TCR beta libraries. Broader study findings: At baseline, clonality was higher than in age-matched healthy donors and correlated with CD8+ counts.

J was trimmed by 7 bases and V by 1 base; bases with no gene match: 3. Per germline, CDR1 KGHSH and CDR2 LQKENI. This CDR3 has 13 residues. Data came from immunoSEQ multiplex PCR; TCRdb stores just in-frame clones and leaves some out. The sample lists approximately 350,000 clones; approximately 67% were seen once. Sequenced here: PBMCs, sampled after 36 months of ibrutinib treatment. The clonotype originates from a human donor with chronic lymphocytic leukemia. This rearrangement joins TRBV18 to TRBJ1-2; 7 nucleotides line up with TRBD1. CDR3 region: CASSPRQGSGYTF. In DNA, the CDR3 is TGTGCCAGCTCACCACGACAGGGAAGTGGCTACACCTTC.